This TCR beta chain appears in the sequencing data of a study of cytomegalovirus exposure and HLA in healthy donors. This clone was recorded once. PCR used 60 Vbeta primers and 13 Jbeta primers. The protocol was immunoSEQ multiplex PCR, while the TCRdb copy is restricted to in-frame clones and leaves out a portion. The sample lists fewer than 150,000 clones; approximately 80% were seen once. The germline gives CDR1 SGHVS, CDR2 FNYEAQ. With 3 bases clipped from V and 0 bases from J, the junction kept 3 bases outside the gene matches. This CDR3 contains 16 residues. This TCR was recovered from a male donor in good health and CMV-seronegative. The rearrangement joins TRBV7-6 to TRBJ2-2; TRBD2 agrees at 8 bases. The sample taken for sequencing was PBMCs. The DNA for the CDR3 is TGTGCCAGCAGCTTCGCACTAGCGGCGAACACCGGGGAGCTGTTTTTT. Protein: CASSFALAANTGELFF.